This is a list of T cell receptor beta chains from one sample in a study of CD8+CD57+ T cells in acquired aplastic anemia. TCRdb reprocessed the reads with MiXCR, giving one entry per CDR3 protein. The sample has approximately 300,000 distinct CDR3 sequences; 45% to 65% are singletons. The sequenced sample was sorted CD4+, CD8+, or CD8+CD57+ T cells (not recorded which) from PBMCs. All receptors derive from a human donor with aplastic anemia. The CDR3 runs from the conserved cysteine through the conserved F or W.

V gene	J gene	CDR3 protein
TRBV20-1	TRBJ1-2	CSAGQPNYGYTF
TRBV5-4	TRBJ1-1	CASSLVGQGWAEAFF
TRBV7-3	TRBJ2-7	CASSPVPYEQYF
TRBV6-5	TRBJ1-2	CASSYTWTSGYTF
TRBV24-1	TRBJ2-7	CAVGQSYEQYF
TRBV5-1	TRBJ2-7	CASSWTSGSYEQYF
TRBV10-1	TRBJ2-1	CARRYGGFSAFPEFF
TRBV6-5	TRBJ1-1	CAAGAGTEAFF
TRBV7-8	TRBJ2-7	CASSLDSTYEQYF
TRBV11-2	TRBJ2-3	CASSLVTKADTQYF
TRBV12-3/TRBV12-4	TRBJ2-7	CASRSDSYEQYF
TRBV7-3	TRBJ2-1	CASSLTPAKGIEQFF
TRBV24-1	TRBJ2-3	CATSDASGRAPDTQYF
TRBV12-3/TRBV12-4	TRBJ2-6	CASSLARTLPANVLTF
TRBV7-8	TRBJ2-7	CASSLVEPPGVYEQYF
TRBV5-1	TRBJ2-7	CASSLVGPYEQYF
TRBV2	TRBJ1-3	CASRAGGTGNTIYF
TRBV20-1	TRBJ2-5	CSGQLAGEETQYF
TRBV2	TRBJ1-2	CASRTAGRGYGYTF
TRBV5-1	TRBJ2-5	CASSPETSAQETQYF
TRBV20-1	TRBJ2-5	CSAKPGPQRETQYF
TRBV9	TRBJ2-6	CASSASPDRVGANVLTF
TRBV5-1	TRBJ1-2	CASSLMGGGYTF
TRBV19	TRBJ2-3	CASSWGPGTSSTDTQYF
TRBV24-1	TRBJ2-1	CATSDSRLNEQFF